A selection of T cell receptor beta chains follows, all from one sample in a study of siplizumab effects on memory and regulatory T cells. The table came from immunoSEQ multiplex PCR; TCRdb's copy has only in-frame clones and leaves some out. The sample has over 95,000 clones, 85% to 95% seen once. The sample was non-Treg CD4+ T cells sorted from blood. All receptors derive from a human donor in good health. The CDR3 runs from the conserved cysteine through the conserved F or W. D genes are given only for firm matches. Size values are once, few and many counts, or a class for expanded clones, and some rows have none.

abundance	d_gene	j_gene	v_gene	CDR3nt	CDR3aa
.	.	TRBJ1-5	TRBV18	TGTGCCAGCTCACCAACTAGGACTAATCAGCCCCAGCATTTT	CASSPTRTNQPQHF
.	.	TRBJ1-2	TRBV10-1	TGCGCCAGCAGTGAGAGGGGGGGGAGGTTGGGCACCTTC	CASSERGGRLGTF
.	.	TRBJ1-1	TRBV6-5	TGTGCCAGCAGTTACTTAGGAGCTAACACTGAAGCTTTCTTT	CASSYLGANTEAFF
.	.	TRBJ1-1	TRBV7-3	TGTGCCAGCAGCTTAAAGTCCGGGACTGAAGCTTTCTTT	CASSLKSGTEAFF
.	TRBD1	TRBJ1-5	TRBV6-6	TGTGCCAGCAGTTACTCCAGTCAGGGGGGTCAGCCCCAGCATTTT	CASSYSSQGGQPQHF
.	.	TRBJ1-1	TRBV6-6	TGTGCCAGCAGCCGGTGGGGGGCCCTCGAAGCTTTCTTT	CASSRWGALEAFF
.	.	TRBJ1-3	TRBV7-8	TGTGCCAGCAGCTCGGGGAATGGAAACACCATATATTTT	CASSSGNGNTIYF
.	.	TRBJ1-1	TRBV7-9	TGTGCCAGCAGCTTAGATGGGAGGATCACTGAAGCTTTCTTT	CASSLDGRITEAFF
.	TRBD2	TRBJ2-3	TRBV9	TGTGCCAGCAGCGTAGTGGTGGGGGGGAGCACAGATACGCAGTATTTT	CASSVVVGGSTDTQYF
.	TRBD1	TRBJ2-3	TRBV12-5	TGTGCTAGTGGAGACAGGGGCACAGATACGCAGTATTTT	CASGDRGTDTQYF
.	.	TRBJ2-3	TRBV7-2	TGTGCCAGCAGCTTAGGGCAGGGTTGGGATACGCAGTATTTT	CASSLGQGWDTQYF
.	.	TRBJ2-1	TRBV27	TGTGCCAGCAGTTTCAAGCGGATCTACAATGAGCAGTTCTTC	CASSFKRIYNEQFF
.	.	TRBJ2-1	TRBV30	TGTGCCTGGAGTAAGGGGGGCATTTACAATGAGCAGTTCTTC	CAWSKGGIYNEQFF
.	TRBD1	TRBJ1-6	TRBV7-9	TGTGCCAGCAGCAGCCGACAGGGGAGCTCCTATAATTCACCCCTCCACTTT	CASSSRQGSSYNSPLHF
.	.	TRBJ1-2	TRBV4-1	TGCGCCAGCAGGAGGGGAGTTGAATTAGGAAACTATGGCTACACCTTC	CASRRGVELGNYGYTF
.	.	TRBJ1-4	TRBV30	TGTGCCTGGACCGGGGGGCGGCCTGAAAAACTGTTTTTT	CAWTGGRPEKLFF
.	TRBD1	TRBJ1-2	TRBV2	TGTGCCGGAGGGACAGGGAACTATGGCTACACCTTC	CAGGTGNYGYTF
.	.	TRBJ1-4	TRBV28	TGTGCCAGCAGTCTGGACCTTGCAACTAATGAAAAACTGTTTTTT	CASSLDLATNEKLFF
.	.	TRBJ2-7	TRBV4-1	TGCGCCAGCAGCCAGCCACCCTACGAGCAGTACTTC	CASSQPPYEQYF
.	.	TRBJ2-5	TRBV21-1	TGTGCCAGCAGCAAAATTAAAGCGGGGGGGCTGGAGACCCAGTACTTC	CASSKIKAGGLETQYF
.	.	TRBJ2-3	TRBV6-1	TGTGCCAGCAGTGATCGACGCTTT	CASSDRRF
.	.	TRBJ1-6	TRBV19	TGTGCCAGTAGTATAGAGAGGGCGAATAGTTCACCCCTCCACTTT	CASSIERANSSPLHF
.	TRBD1	TRBJ2-3	TRBV14	TGTGCCAGCAGCCAGGACAGGGGAATCCAGTATTTT	CASSQDRGIQYF
.	TRBD1	TRBJ1-2	TRBV6-1	TGTGCCAGCAGTGTGGGGAGACAGGGGGCTAACTATGGCTACACCTTC	CASSVGRQGANYGYTF
.	.	TRBJ2-7	TRBV2	TGTGCCAGCAGTGGGAGGGGGGGGACTAACTTAGAGGAGCAGTACTTC	CASSGRGGTNLEEQYF
.	TRBD2	TRBJ2-1	TRBV28	TGTGCCAGCAGTTTGGGAGGGACGGGGGGGCCGAATGAGCAGTTCTTC	CASSLGGTGGPNEQFF
.	.	TRBJ2-5	TRBV7-6	TGTGCCAGCAGCTTGACTTTGTACCAAGAGACCCAGTACTTC	CASSLTLYQETQYF
.	TRBD1	TRBJ2-1	TRBV5-1	TGCGCCAGCAGCTTTGCGGACAGGGGGGTTCACAATGAGCAGTTCTTC	CASSFADRGVHNEQFF
.	.	TRBJ1-1	TRBV6-5	TGTGCCAGCAGGATGGACGGAGTGAACACTGAAGCTTTCTTT	CASRMDGVNTEAFF
once	.	TRBJ2-5	TRBV5-1	TGCGCCAGCAGCCCAACGCAAGAGACCCAGTACTTC	CASSPTQETQYF
.	TRBD1	TRBJ1-4	TRBV19	TGTGCCAGTAGTTCCCTGGACAGGGTCGGTGAAAAACTGTTTTTT	CASSSLDRVGEKLFF
.	.	TRBJ1-5	TRBV7-2	TGTGCCAGCAGCTTAGCAGGACCCAGCAATCAGCCCCAGCATTTT	CASSLAGPSNQPQHF
.	.	TRBJ2-5	TRBV4-1	TGCGCCAGCAGCCAGCCCGGGACCAAAAAAGAGACCCAGTACTTC	CASSQPGTKKETQYF
.	TRBD1	TRBJ2-3	TRBV7-8	TGTGCCAGCAGCTTAAGTGGCTTGGACAGGGGGTATACGCAGTATTTT	CASSLSGLDRGYTQYF
.	TRBD2	TRBJ2-1	TRBV15	TGTGCCACCAGCCAGCGGGGGGGCTACAATGAGCAGTTCTTC	CATSQRGGYNEQFF
.	.	TRBJ1-2	TRBV5-1	TGCGCCAGCAGCTCCGGTGGAGGGGACAATGGCTACACCTTC	CASSSGGGDNGYTF
once	.	TRBJ2-7	TRBV5-4	TGTGCCAGCAGTTTAACCGGGGGGCTAAGCGAGCAGTACTTC	CASSLTGGLSEQYF
.	.	TRBJ2-7	TRBV4-3	TGCGCCAGCAGCAGACGGACAGCTCCTGAGGACGAGCAGTACTTC	CASSRRTAPEDEQYF
.	.	TRBJ2-7	TRBV28	TGTGCCAGCAGTTTCCGGACCTTTTACGAGCAGTACTTC	CASSFRTFYEQYF
.	TRBD2	TRBJ2-1	TRBV5-4	TGTGCCAGCAGCTTGGGACTAGCGGGGGTAGCGGAGCAGTTCTTC	CASSLGLAGVAEQFF
.	TRBD2	TRBJ2-2	TRBV4-1	TGCGCCAGCAGCCAAGATCTTAAGCGGGCTAGCGGGTACACCGGGGAGCTGTTTTTT	CASSQDLKRASGYTGELFF
.	.	TRBJ2-7	TRBV18	TGTGCCAGCTCACTCCTACTGACAGAGTATTACGAGCAGTACTTC	CASSLLLTEYYEQYF
once	.	TRBJ2-5	TRBV19	TGTGCCAGTAGTCCCACCATGGACAGTCACCAAGAGACCCAGTACTTC	CASSPTMDSHQETQYF
.	TRBD2	TRBJ2-3	TRBV5-6	TGTGCCAGCAGCACCCTAGCGGTTGGGGATACGCAGTATTTT	CASSTLAVGDTQYF
.	.	TRBJ1-2	TRBV7-2	TGTGCCAGCAGAAGAGGAGGGGATGGCTACACCTTC	CASRRGGDGYTF
once	TRBD1	TRBJ1-6	TRBV19	TGTGCCAGTAGGATACAGGGGGAGCTGAATTCACCCCTCCACTTT	CASRIQGELNSPLHF
once	TRBD2	TRBJ2-3	TRBV6-1	TGTGCCAGCCTCGACCCGGGACTAGCTTCAGATACGCAGTATTTT	CASLDPGLASDTQYF
.	TRBD1	TRBJ2-3	TRBV18	TGTGCCAGCTCCCCTATACGGACAGGGGGAGAAGGGGCACAAGGTGGGCAGTATTTT	CASSPIRTGGEGAQGGQYF
once	TRBD2	TRBJ2-3	TRBV9	TGTGCCAGCAGCGTTGGGGTAGCGGGGGGGCCAGGCACAGATACGCAGTATTTT	CASSVGVAGGPGTDTQYF
.	.	TRBJ2-7	TRBV5-1	TGCGCCAGCAGCTACACCAACCGGGACAACTACGAGCAGTACTTC	CASSYTNRDNYEQYF
.	.	TRBJ2-3	TRBV15	TGTGCCACCAGCAGAGATCCCCGGAAATCAGATACGCAGTATTTT	CATSRDPRKSDTQYF
.	.	TRBJ1-3	TRBV14	TGTGCCAGCATAATCGTATCCACATTCGGAAACACCATATATTTT	CASIIVSTFGNTIYF
.	TRBD2	TRBJ2-2	TRBV19	TGTGCCAGTACCACCGGGACTAGCACCGGGGAGCTGTTTTTT	CASTTGTSTGELFF
.	.	TRBJ1-2	TRBV11-3	TGTGCCAGCAGCTTAGGTGGGAATGGCTACACCTTC	CASSLGGNGYTF